These 18 T cell receptor beta chains share one sample of origin, sequenced in a study of PD-L1 blockade in urothelial cancer. Clones were read by immunoSEQ multiplex PCR, and TCRdb kept only the in-frame ones, dropping some. The repertoire consists of around 33,000 clones, with roughly 87% occurring once and the leading ten covering around 3.8%. The specimen comprised PBMCs, sampled around atezolizumab (anti-PD-L1) treatment. These receptors all stem from a man in his sixties or seventies with urothelial cancer.

This clone was recorded a few times. The chain links TRBV30 to TRBJ2-2, with D uncertain. Germline V gene data show CDR1 as GTSNPN and CDR2 as SVGIG (reference sequence). Trimming cost V 2 bases and J 6 bases, with 4 bases left between them. The CDR3 totals 11 residues. The CDR3 DNA follows: TGTGCCTGGAGTTCGGCCGGGGAGCTGTTTTTT. Translation gives CAWSSAGELFF.

The V and J genes are TRBV7-9 and TRBJ1-2; D is undetermined. V lost 1 base to trimming and J lost 2 bases, with 11 bases between them. This CDR3 has 15 residues. Germline V gene data show CDR1 as SEHNR and CDR2 as FQNEAQ (reference sequence). CDR3 in amino acids: CASSLGPITNYGYTF. The DNA for the CDR3 is TGTGCCAGCAGCTTAGGGCCAATTACAAACTATGGCTACACCTTC.

The chain has TRBV5-1 and TRBJ1-2, with TRBD1 matching over 11 bases. Germline trimming cut 0 bases from V and 4 bases from J; bases unmatched to any gene: 8. Germline CDR1 and CDR2: SGHRS and YFSETQ. This CDR3 is 17 amino acids long. CDR3 in amino acids: CASSLGGTGGEGYGYTF. The CDR3 nucleotides read TGCGCCAGCAGCTTGGGGGGGACAGGGGGAGAAGGCTATGGCTACACCTTC.

The V gene is TRBV5-1, the J gene TRBJ2-3, with unresolved D. There are 14 residues in the CDR3. The germline CDR1 and CDR2 sequences are SGHRS and YFSETQ. V dropped 2 bases and J dropped 0 bases, with 7 bases sitting between them. CDR3 loop: CASSFLRSTDTQYF. In DNA form, the CDR3 reads TGCGCCAGCAGCTTCTTGCGAAGCACAGATACGCAGTATTTT.

The chain links TRBV13 to TRBJ2-7, with 7 bases lining up with TRBD1. The CDR3 has 14 amino acids. CDR1 and CDR2 from the germline V gene are PRHDT and FYEKMQ (reference sequence). The ends lost 5 bases at V and 5 bases at J; junction bases unmatched: 9. The CDR3 loop reads CASSQRGLLHEQYF. The CDR3 DNA reads as TGTGCCAGCAGCCAGAGGGGGCTCCTCCACGAGCAGTACTTC.

This clone was seen a few times. The J gene is TRBJ2-3, the V gene TRBV19; 7 bases are a match to TRBD1. Germline assignment: CDR1 LNHDA and CDR2 SQIVND (reference sequence). The CDR3 has 15 residues. With 6 bases clipped from V and 5 bases from J, the junction kept 11 bases outside the gene matches. As DNA, the CDR3 is TGTGCCAGTAGCCTTCGGGCAGGGGGTAGAGATACGCAGTATTTT. Translating it yields CASSLRAGGRDTQYF. Supplemented by reference TRBV19 and TRBJ2-3, the full variable domain reads DGGITQSPKYLFRKEGQNVTLSCEQNLNHDAMYWYRQDPGQGLRLIYYSQIVNDFQKGDIAEGYSVSREKKESFPLTVTSAQKNPTAFYLCASSLRAGGRDTQYFGPGTRLTVL.

The J gene is TRBJ2-1, the V gene TRBV11-3; perhaps TRBD2 as D (6 bases). The CDR3 spans 14 residues. Germline assignment: CDR1 SGHNT and CDR2 YENEEA. Trimming left V 3 bases short and J 8 bases short, with 14 bases between. In nucleotides, the CDR3 is TGTGCCAGCAGCTTGGGGGGAAGGGGCGATGAGCAGTTCTTC. Protein sequence: CASSLGGRGDEQFF. The entire variable domain, with the rest obtained from reference TRBV11-3 and TRBJ2-1, is as follows: EAGVVQSPRYKIIEKKQPVAFWCNPISGHNTLYWYLQNLGQGPELLIRYENEEAVDDSQLPKDRFSAERLKGVDSTLKIQPAELGDSAVYLCASSLGGRGDEQFFGPGTRLTVL.

This clone was found a few times. DNA for the CDR3: TGTGCCAGCAGCTTACAAGGCAGGGGGAACACTGAAGCTTTCTTT. Protein: CASSLQGRGNTEAFF. The rearrangement uses TRBV5-5 and TRBJ1-1; a possible D gene is TRBD1 (6 bases). Trimming pared 2 bases from V and 1 base from J, leaving 12 bases between. Germline CDR1 and CDR2: SGHKS and YYEKEE (reference sequence). This CDR3 is 15 amino acids long.

V gene TRBV7-2 combines with J gene TRBJ2-5; 7 bases are shared with TRBD1. There are 14 residues in the CDR3. Germline V gene lookup returns CDR1 SGHTA and CDR2 FQGNSA. The J segment lost 5 bases and the V segment lost 3 bases, leaving 6 bases of the junction unmatched. For the CDR3, the DNA is TGTGCCAGCAGCTTGTGGACAGGCAGGGAGACCCAGTACTTC. Translated: CASSLWTGRETQYF.

The V and J genes are TRBV28 and TRBJ2-4; maybe TRBD1 (5 bases). CDR1 MDHEN and CDR2 SYDVKM come from the germline V gene. V lost 6 bases and J 8 bases, leaving 17 bases between the germline ends. CDR3 length equals 14 residues. The CDR3 coding sequence is TGTGCCAGCAGCCGCCCGGGCGGCAGGGACATTCAGTACTTC. It yields the protein CASSRPGGRDIQYF.

The CDR3 here is CASSPRQELSYEQYF. CDR3 DNA: TGTGCCAGCAGCCCAAGACAGGAACTCTCCTACGAGCAGTACTTC. V and J are TRBV4-2 and TRBJ2-7, with D maybe TRBD1 (6 bases). With 4 bases removed from V and 0 bases from J, the gap between germline ends came to 13 bases. The V gene's germline CDR1 is LGHNA and CDR2 YNFKEQ. CDR3 length: 15 residues.

The J gene is TRBJ1-5, the V gene TRBV6-5; 10 positions match TRBD1. In germline, CDR1 is MNHEY, CDR2 SVGAGI. The V gene end was trimmed by 5 bases and the J gene end by 1 base; junction bases not matched to a gene: 2. The CDR3 is 15 residues long. The CDR3 sequence is CASSGQGGSNQPQHF. In DNA, the CDR3 is TGTGCCAGCAGTGGACAGGGGGGGAGCAATCAGCCCCAGCATTTT.

The gene calls are TRBV28 and TRBJ1-5; D perhaps matches TRBD1 (6 bases). The V gene's germline CDR1 is MDHEN and CDR2 SYDVKM. V was pared by 5 bases and J by 1 base, with 15 bases between. The CDR3 extends over 16 amino acids. This chain's CDR3 is CASSQLTGMSNQPQHF. The DNA of the CDR3 is TGTGCCAGCAGTCAACTTACAGGGATGAGCAATCAGCCCCAGCATTTT.

The chain couples TRBV5-8 to TRBJ2-2, with D tentatively TRBD2 (5 bases). Germline V gene lookup returns CDR1 SGHTS and CDR2 YDEGEE. The ends were cut back, 3 bases at V and 5 bases at J, with 11 bases in the middle. The CDR3 loop spans 14 amino acids. CDR3 amino acids: CASSSGIYTGELFF. CDR3 nucleotide sequence: TGTGCCAGCAGCTCGGGGATTTATACCGGGGAGCTGTTTTTT.

The genes are TRBV2 and TRBJ2-7, with 9 bases identical to TRBD1. V gave up 4 bases and J gave up 12 bases; unmatched junction bases: 10. CDR3 size: 13 residues. Germline-derived CDR1 and CDR2 are SNHLY and FYNNEI. CDR3: CASSGDRVSSRYF. CDR3 nucleotide sequence: TGTGCCAGCAGTGGGGACAGGGTGTCTTCGAGGTACTTC.

The V and J genes are TRBV6-6 and TRBJ2-7, with D maybe TRBD2 (6 bases). The CDR3 has 13 amino acids. The germline gives CDR1 MNHNY, CDR2 SVGAGI (reference sequence). V lost 4 bases and J 5 bases, leaving 12 bases between the germline ends. CDR3 in DNA: TGTGCCAGCAGTTCCGGAGGGCCCAACGAGCAGTACTTC. Its protein product is CASSSGGPNEQYF.

CDR3 loop: CASRETGSSYNEQFF. The DNA of the CDR3 is TGTGCCAGCAGGGAGACGGGTAGCTCCTACAATGAGCAGTTCTTC. V and J are TRBV25-1 and TRBJ2-1; D is undetermined. This CDR3 is 15 amino acids long. The germline CDR1 and CDR2 sequences are MGHDK and SYGVNS. Trimming pared 6 bases from V and 0 bases from J, leaving 12 bases between.

The V gene is TRBV5-5, the J gene TRBJ2-3; 11 bases are a match to TRBD2. This CDR3 has 16 amino acids. V lost 4 bases, J lost 4 bases, and 8 bases stayed unmatched. Germline lookup yields CDR1 SGHKS and CDR2 YYEKEE (reference sequence). The CDR3 nucleotides are TGTGCCAGCAGCCGAGGGAGTAGCGGGGGGGCAGATACGCAGTATTTT. Translation: CASSRGSSGGADTQYF.